This T cell receptor (beta chain) is from a study of CD8 T cells in ankylosing spondylitis. CDR1 and CDR2 from the germline V gene are DFQATT and SNEGSKA (reference sequence). Trimming left V 3 bases short and J 2 bases short, with 13 bases between. This CDR3 contains 14 residues. A quantitative 5'-RACE method, one with molecular barcodes, was used to make TCR beta libraries. Each CDR3 protein gets one entry after TCRdb re-called the 5' RACE reads with MiXCR. This sample carries approximately 540,000 distinct CDR3 sequences, 10% to 15% of them seen once, and the ten largest clones take over 6.5%. Study conclusions and caveats: Both synovial fluid and blood in reactive arthritis had previously been reported to carry some motif variants. In peripheral blood, disease-linked CD8+ clones occurred at relatively low frequencies. Apparently characteristic of ankylosing spondylitis blood was a TCR beta motif (roughly eight highly homologous variants).

This clonotype has a handful of counts. Its antigen remains unknown. The sequenced material came from blood, either unsorted or a sorted T cell fraction (not recorded which). The sequence derives from a male donor with ankylosing spondylitis. This sequence joins TRBV20-1 and TRBJ2-5; D might be TRBD2 (6 bases). The CDR3 coding sequence is TGCAGTGCTAGTATTTCGGGGAGGCAAGAGACCCAGTACTTC. Its translation is CSASISGRQETQYF.